This TCR beta chain was identified in a study of shared clonotypes between healthy human individuals. Findings of the study overall: In general, naive subsets displayed greater estimated richness than memory subsets did. Represented diversity (both genetic and exposure-history) was limited by the small number of donors.

Germline loops: CDR1 MDHEN, CDR2 SYDVKM. The CDR3 length is 12 residues. Trimming shortened V by 5 bases and J by 3 bases, and 7 bases separated the two germline ends. Study donors comprised healthy, HIV-negative adults devoid of recent acute infection or vaccination. Comment on this clone: What it binds is unknown.

Every immunoSEQ plate was one replicate of a subset's evenly spread DNA. TCRdb's copy holds only in-frame clones and misses some; the assay was immunoSEQ multiplex PCR. The sample lists hundreds of thousands of clones, about three quarters occurring once. This chain uses TRBV28 with TRBJ2-5; perhaps TRBD2 as D (5 bases). This receptor was identified in a woman aged 25 to 39 in good health. Sequenced sample: memory CD4+ T cells sorted from blood. Subset in this sample: CD45RA-negative fraction. The CDR3 here is CASSGREETQYF. In DNA, the CDR3 is TGTGCCAGCAGTGGGCGGGAAGAGACCCAGTACTTC.